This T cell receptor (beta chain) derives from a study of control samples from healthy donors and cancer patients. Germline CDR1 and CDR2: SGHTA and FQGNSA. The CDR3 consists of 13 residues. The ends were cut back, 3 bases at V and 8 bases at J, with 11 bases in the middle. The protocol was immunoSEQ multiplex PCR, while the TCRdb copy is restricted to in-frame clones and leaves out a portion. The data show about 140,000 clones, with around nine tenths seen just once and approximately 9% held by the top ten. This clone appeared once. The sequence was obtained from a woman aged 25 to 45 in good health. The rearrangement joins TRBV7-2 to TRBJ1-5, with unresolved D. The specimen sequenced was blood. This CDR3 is CASSLVGNEPQHF. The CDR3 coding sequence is TGTGCCAGCAGCTTGGTAGGGAATGAGCCCCAGCATTTT.